This T cell receptor (beta chain) was documented in a study of blood T cell repertoires in COVID-19. Across the whole study: The United States, Italy and Spain supplied acute and convalescent COVID-19 samples. From T cells, B-cell-depleted T cells, or PBMCs came the material, which was cDNA or gDNA.

In the original workflow: Amplifying reference gene primers gave estimates of nucleated cell counts. Generated by immunoSEQ multiplex PCR, the TCRdb table keeps only in-frame clones and is missing some. The DNA gave D and trimming, while V, J and clone size come from that table. In the table there are 250,000 to 350,000 clones, about 89% of which are singletons. The junction had 10 bases not matched to a gene; V was cut back by 0 bases and J by 3 bases. The CDR3 has 16 residues. Germline V gene sequence: CDR1 SQVTM, CDR2 ANQGSEA. Material for sequencing was peripheral blood. The chain has TRBV29-1 and TRBJ2-5, with 7 bases matching TRBD2. The TCR originated in a woman in her thirties or forties who had recovered from COVID-19. CDR3 amino acids: CSVEDYPSSGKETQYF. The CDR3 bases are TGCAGCGTTGAAGATTACCCCTCTAGCGGTAAAGAGACCCAGTACTTC.